The next 15 T cell receptor beta chains were all read from a single sample in a study of shared clonotypes between healthy human individuals. Clones were sequenced by immunoSEQ multiplex PCR, and TCRdb holds only the in-frame ones, with some missing. The table lists 2 million to 2.5 million clones, around 95% of them singletons. Material for sequencing was naive CD4+ T cells sorted from blood. Subset: CD45RA+ positively selected. The origin of the receptors is a man in his late teens or twenties in good health.

J is TRBJ2-7 and V is TRBV4-3; D is possibly TRBD1 (5 bases). There are 15 residues in the CDR3. The V gene lost 1 base and the J gene lost 2 bases, with 12 bases spanning the gap. Germline V gene sequence: CDR1 LGHNA, CDR2 YSLEER. The CDR3 bases are TGCGCCAGCAGCCAAGGGGGCGACCGCGCCTACGAGCAGTACTTC. As protein: CASSQGGDRAYEQYF.

V and J are TRBV10-3 and TRBJ2-7; 9 bases line up with TRBD1. Looked up from germline, CDR1 is ENHRY and CDR2 is SYGVKD. V lost 10 bases, J lost 5 bases, and 15 bases stayed unmatched. The CDR3 sequence is 15 residues long. This chain's CDR3 is CATLPGTGNSNEQYF. CDR3 in DNA: TGTGCCACCCTCCCAGGGACAGGGAATAGTAACGAGCAGTACTTC.

To note about this clone: Other DNA sequences of this sample code for an identical CDR3. This chain joins TRBV6-6 and TRBJ1-1; D is possibly TRBD1 (6 bases). Germline V gene sequence: CDR1 MNHNY, CDR2 SVGAGI (reference sequence). There are 12 residues in the CDR3. V was cut by 2 bases and J by 11 bases, with 12 bases left in between. DNA for the CDR3: TGTGCCAGCAGTTACCAGGGGTCGGAGGCTTTCTTT. This translates into CASSYQGSEAFF.

The chain combines TRBV6-1 with TRBJ1-5; no clear D. Germline V lookup: CDR1 MNHNS, CDR2 SASEGT. V was trimmed by 10 bases and J by 9 bases, leaving 22 bases between them. CDR3 length: 14 amino acids. CDR3 protein: CANGEARVAGPQHF. For the CDR3, the DNA is TGTGCCAACGGGGAGGCAAGGGTTGCGGGGCCCCAGCATTTT.

This chain uses TRBV30 with TRBJ2-7; TRBD2 matches 9 bases. V gave up 3 bases and J gave up 7 bases; unmatched junction bases: 10. Germline V lookup: CDR1 GTSNPN, CDR2 SVGIG (reference sequence). This CDR3 is built from 14 residues. As DNA, the CDR3 is TGTGCCTGGAGATCGACTAGCGGTTGGAGGGAGCAGTACTTC. As protein: CAWRSTSGWREQYF.

V usage is TRBV19 and J usage is TRBJ1-2; 9 bases agree with TRBD1. Germline V CDR1 and CDR2: LNHDA, SQIVND (reference sequence). The CDR3 covers 14 residues. With 4 bases clipped from V and 2 bases from J, the junction kept 2 bases outside the gene matches. The CDR3: CASSTDRGNYGYTF. In DNA, the CDR3 is TGTGCCAGTAGTACGGACAGGGGAAACTATGGCTACACCTTC.

J is TRBJ2-3 and V is TRBV5-1, with TRBD1 matching 9 bases. Trimming removed 0 bases from V and 4 bases from J; junction bases left unmatched: 9. This CDR3 has 17 residues. Germline values: CDR1 SGHRS, CDR2 YFSETQ. The CDR3 nucleotides are TGCGCCAGCAGCTTGGCCGTCACAGGGGGCCTCGCAGATACGCAGTATTTT. It specifies CASSLAVTGGLADTQYF.

The chain recombines TRBV5-1 with TRBJ1-2; no definite D call. CDR1 is SGHRS and CDR2 is YFSETQ in the germline V gene. This CDR3 has 12 amino acids. V was shortened by 1 base and J by 8 bases, with 9 bases between the two germline ends. This CDR3 is CASSLPGEGYTF. The CDR3 DNA reads as TGCGCCAGCAGCTTGCCTGGGGAGGGCTACACCTTC. Variable domain in full (rest from reference TRBV5-1 and TRBJ1-2): KAGVTQTPRYLIKTRGQQVTLSCSPISGHRSVSWYQQTPGQGLQFLFEYFSETQRNKGNFPGRFSGRQFSNSRSEMNVSTLELGDSALYLCASSLPGEGYTFGSGTRLTVV.

V is TRBV7-3 and J is TRBJ1-1, with 9 bases fitting TRBD1. CDR1 and CDR2 (germline): SGHTA, FQGTGA. This CDR3 has 13 amino acids. J lost 5 bases, V lost 5 bases, and 3 bases had no gene match. The CDR3 DNA follows: TGTGCCAGCAGCATCGGACAGGGGACTGAAGCTTTCTTT. This gives the protein CASSIGQGTEAFF. The full variable domain, completed using reference TRBV7-3 and TRBJ1-1, is GAGVSQTPSNKVTEKGKYVELRCDPISGHTALYWYRQSLGQGPEFLIYFQGTGAADDSGLPNDRFFAVRPEGSVSTLKIQRTERGDSAVYLCASSIGQGTEAFFGQGTRLTVV.

V and J are TRBV10-3 and TRBJ2-5, with D possibly matching TRBD1 (5 bases). With 10 bases removed from V and 5 bases from J, the gap between germline ends came to 17 bases. Germline loops: CDR1 ENHRY, CDR2 SYGVKD. CDR3 length: 13 residues. In DNA, the CDR3 is TGTGCCACCCGGGTGGGGCTTGGGGAGACCCAGTACTTC. Residues: CATRVGLGETQYF.

This sequence joins TRBV2 and TRBJ2-2; 9 nucleotides align to TRBD2. The germline CDR1 and CDR2 sequences are SNHLY and FYNNEI. The CDR3 length is 15 residues. Trimming cost V 8 bases and J 7 bases; bases outside gene matches: 11. The CDR3 is CASALLVAGVGELFF. The DNA of the CDR3 is TGTGCCAGCGCGCTCTTGGTAGCGGGAGTCGGGGAGCTGTTTTTT.

This CDR3 reads CASSQATVDGEKLFF. Here the CDR3 DNA reads TGCGCCAGCAGCCAAGCTACGGTCGACGGGGAAAAACTGTTTTTT. The chain carries TRBV4-3 and TRBJ1-4, with unresolved D. With 1 base removed from V and 8 bases from J, the gap between germline ends came to 14 bases. Germline CDR1 LGHNA, CDR2 YSLEER. The CDR3 length is 15 residues.

This sequence joins TRBV23-1 and TRBJ1-2; D is ambiguous. TRBV23-1 qualifies as an ORF whose function is uncertain. This CDR3 region has 20 residues. The V gene lost 0 bases and the J gene lost 0 bases, with 23 bases spanning the gap. As DNA, the CDR3 is TGCGCCAGCAGTCAATCGAGGCAGCGAACCCCACGCCGGGCTAACTATGGCTACACCTTC. This gives the protein CASSQSRQRTPRRANYGYTF.

This clone was detected only once. This sequence joins TRBV6-1 and TRBJ1-1, with TRBD1 matching over 7 bases. From germline, CDR1 is MNHNS and CDR2 SASEGT. V trimming: 6 bases; J trimming: 4 bases; junction bases outside the gene matches: 8. The CDR3 loop spans 14 amino acids. CDR3 sequence reads: CASSGTGAGTEAFF. The CDR3 DNA follows: TGTGCCAGCAGCGGAACAGGGGCGGGCACTGAAGCTTTCTTT.

This rearrangement joins TRBV2 to TRBJ2-2, with unresolved D. The germline gives CDR1 SNHLY, CDR2 FYNNEI. The CDR3 totals 14 residues. V gave up 5 bases and J gave up 2 bases, with 9 bases separating them. The CDR3 here is CASSTLSNTGELFF. For the CDR3, the DNA is TGTGCCAGCAGTACTCTTAGTAACACCGGGGAGCTGTTTTTT.